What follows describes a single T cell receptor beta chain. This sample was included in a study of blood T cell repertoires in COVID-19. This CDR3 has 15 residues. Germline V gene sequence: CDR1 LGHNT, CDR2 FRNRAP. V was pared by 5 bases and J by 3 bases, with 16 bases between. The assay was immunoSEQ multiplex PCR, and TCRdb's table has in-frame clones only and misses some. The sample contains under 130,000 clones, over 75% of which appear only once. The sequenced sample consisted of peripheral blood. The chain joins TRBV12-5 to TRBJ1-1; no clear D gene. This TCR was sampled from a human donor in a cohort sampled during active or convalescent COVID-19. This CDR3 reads CASGPEYRWDTEAFF. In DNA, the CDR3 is TGTGCTAGTGGTCCAGAATACAGATGGGACACTGAAGCTTTCTTT. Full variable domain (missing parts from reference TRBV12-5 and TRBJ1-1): DARVTQTPRHKVTEMGQEVTMRCQPILGHNTVFWYRQTMMQGLELLAYFRNRAPLDDSGMPKDRFSAEMPDATLATLKIQPSEPRDSAVYFCASGPEYRWDTEAFFGQGTRLTVV.